These 15 T cell receptor beta chains were sequenced from one sample in a study of T cells after yellow fever vaccination. TCRdb recomputed calls from the 5' RACE reads with MiXCR, one row per CDR3 protein. In the table there are 350,000 to 450,000 distinct CDR3 sequences, roughly a sixth of which are singletons. Sample: PBMCs, taken before the yellow fever booster vaccination. The receptor set was obtained from a man aged 18 to 30 who received the YFV17D yellow fever vaccine.

This chain connects TRBV6-5 to TRBJ2-2; 14 bases are shared with TRBD2. Per the germline V gene, CDR1 is MNHEY and CDR2 is SVGAGI. V lost 10 bases and J lost 4; bases outside the gene matches: 8. This CDR3 spans 16 amino acids. CDR3 DNA sequence: TGTGCCACCGAGACTAGCGGGGGGGCAGGCACCGGGGAGCTGTTTTTT. Translated, it gives CATETSGGAGTGELFF.

The gene calls are TRBV7-3 and TRBJ2-1, with TRBD2 identical over 7 bases. The CDR3 has 15 residues. The germline V gene encodes CDR1 SGHTA and CDR2 FQGTGA. V lost 5 bases and J lost 3; bases outside the gene matches: 7. CDR3 in DNA: TGTGCCAGCAGCGTCTCTAGCGGACTCTACAATGAGCAGTTCTTC. Translating gives CASSVSSGLYNEQFF.

The chain recombines TRBV29-1 with TRBJ1-2; a possible D gene is TRBD1 (6 bases). CDR1 is SQVTM, CDR2 ANQGSEA, per germline. CDR3 length: 13 residues. V was pared by 7 bases and J by 6 bases, with 18 bases between. The CDR3 DNA is TGCAGCGCTCCAATCAGGGGAGGGGATGGCTACACCTTC. Protein product: CSAPIRGGDGYTF.

The chain recombines TRBV16 with TRBJ1-3; D is possibly TRBD1 (6 bases). Germline CDR1 and CDR2: KGHSY and FQNENV. Trimming shortened V by 4 bases and J by 0 bases, and 16 bases separated the two germline ends. The CDR3 contains 17 residues. Here the CDR3 reads CASSPHGGRGSGNTIYF. The CDR3 nucleotides read TGTGCCAGCAGCCCTCACGGGGGGCGAGGCTCTGGAAACACCATATATTTT. Drawing the rest from reference TRBV16 and TRBJ1-3, the complete variable domain is GEEVAQTPKHLVRGEGQKAKLYCAPIKGHSYVFWYQQVLKNEFKFLISFQNENVFDETGMPKERFSAKCLPNSPCSLEIQATKLEDSAVYFCASSPHGGRGSGNTIYFGEGSWLTVV.

V usage is TRBV7-8 and J usage is TRBJ2-2; 8 bases are a match to TRBD1. This CDR3 is 15 amino acids long. With 6 bases clipped from V and 6 bases from J, the junction kept 9 bases outside the gene matches. The germline V gene encodes CDR1 SGHVS and CDR2 FQNEAQ. Written as DNA, the CDR3 is TGTGCCAGCAGATTCGACAGGGGTGCGGCCGGGGAGCTGTTTTTT. Its protein is CASRFDRGAAGELFF.

The rearrangement links TRBV27 to TRBJ2-7; D call uncertain. The germline V gene has CDR1 MNHEY and CDR2 SMNVEV (reference sequence). The V end was cut by 6 bases, the J end by 6 bases, with 18 bases between. The CDR3 runs to 14 residues. CDR3 coding DNA: TGTGCCAGCAGCCCCCTCGTATCCGGGCGCGAGCAGTACGTC. Protein: CASSPLVSGREQYV.

The chain combines TRBV7-8 with TRBJ2-3, with D uncertain. The germline gives CDR1 SGHVS, CDR2 FQNEAQ. V was clipped by 1 base and J by 0 bases, with 8 bases between them. The CDR3 loop spans 15 amino acids. This CDR3 is CASSLGVLSTDTQYF. The CDR3, as DNA: TGTGCCAGCAGCTTAGGGGTACTTAGCACAGATACGCAGTATTTT.

A few counts support this clonotype. V is TRBV20-1 and J is TRBJ1-1; D perhaps matches TRBD1 (6 bases). The CDR3 is made up of 11 amino acids. Germline CDR1 DFQATT, CDR2 SNEGSKA (reference sequence). The germline V and J ends were trimmed by 3 bases and 14 bases, with 16 bases remaining between them. The chain's CDR3 is CSASDTGPPFF. The CDR3 nucleotides read TGCAGTGCTAGCGATACAGGGCCGCCCTTCTTT.

The chain uses TRBV15 and TRBJ1-2, with 8 positions matching TRBD1. Trimming removed 2 bases from V and 6 bases from J; junction bases left unmatched: 2. This CDR3 is 13 amino acids long. In germline, CDR1 is LNHNV, CDR2 YYDKDF (reference sequence). The CDR3 DNA is TGTGCCACCAGCAGATCGGACAGGGATGGCTACACCTTC. This codes for CATSRSDRDGYTF.

This clonotype was observed a few times. This chain links TRBV6-4 with TRBJ1-5; D is unresolved. V was pared by 2 bases and J by 3 bases, with 5 bases between. Germline V CDR1 and CDR2: MRHNA, SNTAGT. The CDR3 length is 13 residues. CDR3 nucleotides: TGTGCCAGCAGTGACCCCCCCAATCAGCCCCAGCATTTT. Translated, it gives CASSDPPNQPQHF.

This clonotype was recorded a few times. The V and J genes are TRBV6-1 and TRBJ2-5; D may correspond to TRBD1 or TRBD2 (5 bases each). Per the germline V gene, CDR1 is MNHNS and CDR2 is SASEGT. V was shortened by 6 bases and J by 5 bases, with 7 bases between the two germline ends. The CDR3 extends over 11 amino acids. The CDR3 protein is CASRGVETQYF. CDR3 sequence (DNA): TGTGCCAGCAGGGGGGTGGAGACCCAGTACTTC.

This clonotype was recorded many times. This sequence joins TRBV29-1 and TRBJ1-2; 8 bases are shared with TRBD1. Per the germline V gene, CDR1 is SQVTM and CDR2 is ANQGSEA. This CDR3 has 14 residues. The trim removed 1 base at V and 4 bases at J, leaving 5 bases unmatched. CDR3 DNA: TGCAGCGTTGAAGCCCAGGGGGCTGGCTATGGCTACACCTTC. Translated, it gives CSVEAQGAGYGYTF. Variable domain in full (rest from reference TRBV29-1 and TRBJ1-2): SAVISQKPSRDICQRGTSLTIQCQVDSQVTMMFWYRQQPGQSLTLIATANQGSEATYESGFVIDKFPISRPNLTFSTLTVSNMSPEDSSIYLCSVEAQGAGYGYTFGSGTRLTVV.

The chain carries TRBV20-1 and TRBJ2-5; 10 positions agree with TRBD1. The CDR3 is 13 residues long. Per the germline V gene, CDR1 is DFQATT and CDR2 is SNEGSKA (reference sequence). V shed 4 bases, J shed 2 bases, and the junction held 1 base outside the gene matches. The CDR3, as DNA: TGCAGTGCTACGGACAGGGGGCAAGAGACCCAGTACTTC. Its translation: CSATDRGQETQYF.

This clonotype was counted between two and nine times. The rearrangement links TRBV10-2 to TRBJ2-3; possible D gene TRBD2, 6 bases. The CDR3 sequence is 17 residues long. Trimming took off 8 bases at V and 1 base at J, with 22 bases between the two ends. The germline gives CDR1 WSHSY, CDR2 SAAADI. The CDR3, as DNA: TGCGCCAGCTCAATGACGGGACGAACGGGGGGCACAGATACGCAGTATTTT. It encodes CASSMTGRTGGTDTQYF.

The J gene is TRBJ2-2, the V gene TRBV19, with 8 bases matching TRBD1. After removal of 2 bases from V and 4 bases from J, the junction contained 6 bases not matched to a gene. Per germline, CDR1 LNHDA and CDR2 SQIVND (reference sequence). This CDR3 has 16 amino acids. The DNA of the CDR3 is TGTGCCAGTAGTATACACTCGGACAGGGTCACCGGGGAGCTGTTTTTT. It translates to CASSIHSDRVTGELFF.